These T cell receptor beta chains were read from a single sample in a study of OX40 agonist ivuxolimab in advanced cancers. TCRdb's copy holds only in-frame clones and misses some; the assay was immunoSEQ multiplex PCR. The sample gives tens of thousands of clones, about nine tenths of which show up once; roughly 37% is in the top ten. The sequenced sample was CD4+ or CD8+ T cells sorted from blood, obtained in a trial of the OX40 agonist ivuxolimab. The origin of the receptors is an adult with an advanced solid tumor such as melanoma, head and neck, liver or kidney cancer. Both conserved end residues are part of each CDR3. Fields, in order: D gene, clone size, V gene, J gene, CDR3 DNA, CDR3 protein. A D gene is named only where the DNA matches it firmly. Expanded clones get a size class; other rows say once, few or many, or leave the size out.

>TRBD1|.|TRBV18|TRBJ1-5
TGTGCCAGCTCACCAACAGGGGCCCTCACCCAGCCCCAGCATTTT
CASSPTGALTQPQHF
>.|.|TRBV28|TRBJ1-5
TGTGCCAGCAGTTTTGGGGAGTCCAATCAGCCCCAGCATTTT
CASSFGESNQPQHF
>TRBD1|.|TRBV30|TRBJ1-5
TGTGCCTGGAGTCTCCAGGGGGTCTCTCAGCCCCAGCATTTT
CAWSLQGVSQPQHF
>TRBD1|.|TRBV4-1|TRBJ2-1
TGCGCCAGCAGCCCTTCCCGGACAGGGGGCTTCAATGAGCAGTTCTTC
CASSPSRTGGFNEQFF
>.|.|TRBV7-8|TRBJ2-1
TGTGCCAGCAGCATTTGGACTGAGAGCTCCTACAATGAGCAGTTCTTC
CASSIWTESSYNEQFF
>TRBD2|.|TRBV4-3|TRBJ2-2
TGCGCCAGCAGTCCCGGGACTAGCGGGAGGGAGCACACCGGGGAGCTGTTTTTT
CASSPGTSGREHTGELFF
>.|.|TRBV28|TRBJ1-1
TGTGCCAGCAGTTTAAGAGGGGAAGACACTGAAGCTTTCTTT
CASSLRGEDTEAFF
>TRBD2|once|TRBV6-1|TRBJ2-1
TGTGCCAGCAGGATGGGGCCTAGCGGCTACAATGAGCAGTTCTTC
CASRMGPSGYNEQFF
>.|.|TRBV15|TRBJ2-1
TGTGCCACCAGCAGAGAGAGGGCAACCTACAATGAGCAGTTCTTC
CATSRERATYNEQFF
>.|.|TRBV29-1|TRBJ1-1
TGCAGCGTTACCGGGGGCCGGAACACTGAAGCTTTCTTT
CSVTGGRNTEAFF
>TRBD1|once|TRBV29-1|TRBJ2-6
TGCAGCGTTGGCGGGACAGGGTCCCACTCTGGGGCCAACGTCCTGACTTTC
CSVGGTGSHSGANVLTF
>.|.|TRBV9|TRBJ1-1
TGTGCCAGCAGCGCCATCGGCACTGAAGCTTTCTTT
CASSAIGTEAFF
>.|.|TRBV6-6|TRBJ1-4
TGTGCCAGCAGTTTACAAACGGAAAAACTGTTTTTT
CASSLQTEKLFF
>.|.|TRBV28|TRBJ2-1
TGTGCCAGCAGTTTAAAGGGAGATGAGCAGTTCTTC
CASSLKGDEQFF
>TRBD1|.|TRBV7-3|TRBJ2-7
TGTGCCAGCAGCTTAACAGGGGGCCCCTCCTACGAGCAGTACTTC
CASSLTGGPSYEQYF
>TRBD2|.|TRBV9|TRBJ2-7
TGTGCCAGCAGCGTAAAGGAGGCGGGAGCTGGCGAGCAGTACTTC
CASSVKEAGAGEQYF
>.|.|TRBV11-3|TRBJ2-7
TGTGCCAGCAGCCAGGGACACCCTAGCGAGCAGTACTTC
CASSQGHPSEQYF
>.|.|TRBV27|TRBJ1-3
TGTGCCAGCAGTCCGATAGGGTCGGGAAACACCATATATTTT
CASSPIGSGNTIYF
>TRBD1|few|TRBV9|TRBJ1-2
TGTGCCAGCAGCCATCCCCGTGGACAGGGGGCCTATGGCTACACCTTC
CASSHPRGQGAYGYTF
>.|.|TRBV4-3|TRBJ2-3
TGCGCCAGCAGCCAAGTAAGGTGGGGTACGCAGTATTTT
CASSQVRWGTQYF
>TRBD2|once|TRBV7-8|TRBJ2-3
TGTGCCAGCAGCTCCTTAGCGGGAGGGCCGTCAGATACGCAGTATTTT
CASSSLAGGPSDTQYF
>.|.|TRBV9|TRBJ1-1
TGTGCCAGCAGCGTATGGGACGGCACTGAAGCTTTCTTT
CASSVWDGTEAFF
>.|.|TRBV6-4|TRBJ1-5
TGTGCCAGCAGTCCGGACGGGGGAAGCAATCAGCCCCAGCATTTT
CASSPDGGSNQPQHF
>.|.|TRBV4-1|TRBJ2-7
TGCGCCAGCAGCCAGATCGCCGACGGGACCTACGAGCAGTACTTC
CASSQIADGTYEQYF
>TRBD1|.|TRBV30|TRBJ2-7
TGTGCCTGGAGTGTAGGGACAGGGGGCTACGAGCAGTACTTC
CAWSVGTGGYEQYF
>.|.|TRBV27|TRBJ1-1
TGTGCCAGCAGTTTATCTAAATACACTGAAGCTTTCTTT
CASSLSKYTEAFF
>.|.|TRBV6-5|TRBJ1-1
TGTGCCAGCAGTAGCGGATTGGGGCTGAACACTGAAGCTTTCTTT
CASSSGLGLNTEAFF
>TRBD2|.|TRBV30|TRBJ2-2
TGTGCCTGGAGCCCAGGTCTAGCGGGAGATGGACTGGGAGTCGGGGAGCTGTTTTTT
CAWSPGLAGDGLGVGELFF
>.|.|TRBV5-1|TRBJ2-7
TGCGCCAGCAGCTTGGGGGCGGGACAGACTTACTACGAGCAGTACTTC
CASSLGAGQTYYEQYF